These 6 T cell receptor beta chains were sequenced from one sample in a study of OX40 agonist ivuxolimab in advanced cancers. The data were produced by immunoSEQ multiplex PCR, yet TCRdb's version contains in-frame clones alone and is incomplete. The table shows 42,000 or so clones, with 85% to 90% occurring only once. The starting material was CD4+ or CD8+ T cells sorted from blood, obtained in a trial of the OX40 agonist ivuxolimab. The source is an adult with an advanced solid tumor such as melanoma, head and neck, liver or kidney cancer.

The rearrangement links TRBV6-6 to TRBJ1-2; tentative D call: TRBD1 (5 bases). CDR3 size: 14 residues. V dropped 3 bases and J dropped 4 bases, with 12 bases sitting between them. Germline CDR1 is MNHNY and CDR2 is SVGAGI (reference sequence). CDR3 in amino acids: CASSYGDVSYGYTF. The CDR3 DNA is TGTGCCAGCAGTTATGGGGACGTCTCCTATGGCTACACCTTC.

This chain links TRBV2 with TRBJ2-1; TRBD2 agrees at 8 bases. Germline V gene data show CDR1 as SNHLY and CDR2 as FYNNEI. This CDR3 has 15 residues. With V trimmed by 6 bases and J by 2 bases, 6 bases remained unmatched. The CDR3: CASRVAGFAYNEQFF. Written as DNA, the CDR3 is TGTGCCAGCAGGGTAGCGGGATTCGCCTACAATGAGCAGTTCTTC.

This chain connects TRBV14 to TRBJ2-1, with TRBD2 matching 13 bases. CDR3 length: 16 amino acids. The germline V gene has CDR1 SGHDN and CDR2 FVKESK. V was pared by 0 bases and J by 10 bases, with 6 bases of the junction left unmatched. CDR3 in DNA: TGTGCCAGCAGCCAAGAGAGGACTAGCGGGAGTGAGGAGCAGTTCTTC. Translated: CASSQERTSGSEEQFF.

The rearrangement joins TRBV6-6 to TRBJ2-3, with TRBD2 matching 9 bases. V shed 5 bases and J 2 bases; nucleotides not matched to a gene: 8. Germline-derived CDR1 and CDR2 are MNHNY and SVGAGI (reference sequence). CDR3 size: 16 residues. The CDR3 DNA sequence: TGTGCCAGCAGTCCGGCTAGCGGGGCCATCACAGATACGCAGTATTTT. Encoded protein: CASSPASGAITDTQYF.

The chain employs TRBV28 and TRBJ2-2; D is uncertain. CDR3 length: 15 amino acids. V was trimmed by 2 bases and J by 7 bases, leaving 14 bases between them. Germline V gene lookup returns CDR1 MDHEN and CDR2 SYDVKM. Written as DNA, the CDR3 is TGTGCCAGCAGTTTAATTAGGACCTTCGGCGGGGAGCTGTTTTTT. It encodes CASSLIRTFGGELFF.

The V call is TRBV7-9, the J call TRBJ2-5, with TRBD2 matching over 7 bases. With 1 base clipped from V and 2 bases from J, the junction kept 10 bases outside the gene matches. CDR1 is SEHNR and CDR2 is FQNEAQ in the germline V gene (reference sequence). This CDR3 has 17 amino acids. CDR3 amino acids: CASSLGRASGAQETQYF. The CDR3 nucleotides read TGTGCCAGCAGCTTAGGGAGGGCAAGCGGGGCACAAGAGACCCAGTACTTC.